The clone carrying this T cell receptor beta chain was seen repeatedly, ten times or more. Each cDNA molecule carried a unique molecular identifier. Using its own MiXCR run on the 5' RACE reads, TCRdb lists one record per CDR3 protein. Of about 110,000 distinct CDR3 sequences in the sample, roughly 12% were seen once. The CDR3 length is 15 residues. Germline CDR1 reads DFQATT; CDR2 reads SNEGSKA (reference sequence). Trimming cost V 6 bases and J 6 bases; bases outside gene matches: 7. This record belongs to a study of early T cells in non-severe SARS-CoV-2 infection. Looking at the study overall: RNA in bulk from unsorted whole blood was sequenced, and chains were unpaired.

The V call is TRBV20-1, the J call TRBJ2-3; 15 bases are shared with TRBD2. Sequenced here: whole blood, sampled at baseline. The sequence derives from an adult who was a healthcare worker with PCR-confirmed SARS-CoV-2 infection or an uninfected control (not recorded which). The CDR3 DNA sequence: TGCAGTGCCCCGCCCGGGACTAGCGGGGGGGATACGCAGTATTTT. This sequence encodes CSAPPGTSGGDTQYF.